Below are 26 T cell receptor beta chains sequenced from a single sample in a study of T cells in Graves' hyperthyroidism and ophthalmopathy. From RNA transcripts, TCR beta CDR3 regions were amplified. During a first-round RT-PCR of the TCR CDR3, the HTBI primer set was used. Each CDR3 protein is one row after TCRdb ran MiXCR on the multiplex PCR reads. The sample lists 450,000 to 700,000 distinct CDR3 sequences; roughly 50% were seen once. Material: peripheral blood or thyroid tissue (not recorded which). The source is a woman aged 18-29 years with Graves' hyperthyroidism.

Regarding this clonotype: A much larger clone differs from this one at a single base, so this may be a read error. The rearrangement links TRBV12-5 to TRBJ1-1; D is ambiguous. The CDR3 runs 14 residues. The V and J ends lost 3 bases and 6 bases respectively, with 14 bases between them. Germline loops: CDR1 LGHNT, CDR2 FRNRAP. The CDR3 loop reads CASGLDVINAEAFF. CDR3 nucleotide sequence: TGTGCTAGTGGTTTAGACGTAATTAACGCTGAAGCTTTCTTT.

In this sample, this clonotype turned up many times. In DNA form, the CDR3 reads TGCGCCAGCAGCCAGAGACAGGGGATGAACACTGAAGCTTTCTTT. Protein product: CASSQRQGMNTEAFF. The chain is built from TRBV4-1 and TRBJ1-1, with 8 bases matching TRBD1. Trimming at V came to 3 bases and at J to 0 bases, leaving 3 bases not matched to a gene. The CDR3 extends over 15 amino acids. Germline loops: CDR1 MGHRA, CDR2 YSYEKL.

The chain carries TRBV12-3 or TRBV12-4 and TRBJ1-4; weak D call: TRBD1 (6 bases). The V end lost 6 bases, the J end lost 8 bases, and 13 bases lay between the germline ends. This CDR3 has 13 residues. The CDR3 spells CASSSRDREKLFF. The DNA of the CDR3 is TGTGCCAGCAGCTCAAGAGACAGGGAAAAACTGTTTTTT.

The CDR3 nucleotides are TGCAGTGCTAGGGAGGGAGGCGGACTACCGTATGAGCAGTACTTC. Its protein product is CSAREGGGLPYEQYF. The chain has TRBV20-1 and TRBJ2-7; possibly TRBD2 for D (6 bases). V shed 3 bases and J shed 7 bases, with 22 bases lying between them. The V gene's germline CDR1 is DFQATT and CDR2 SNEGSKA (reference sequence). The CDR3 length is 15 residues.

A note on this clonotype: A junction end diverges from the germline sequence, so it may reflect a read error. V and J are TRBV18 and TRBJ2-5; D may be TRBD1 or TRBD2 (5 bases each). Germline V lookup: CDR1 KGHSH, CDR2 LQKENI. CDR3 length: 13 residues. CDR3 in DNA: TGTGCCAGCTCACCACCTGGGGGTGAGACCCGGTACTTC. This translates into CASSPPGGETRYF.

This clonotype was detected only a few times. V usage is TRBV6-6 and J usage is TRBJ1-1; D is unresolved. Germline loops: CDR1 MNHNY, CDR2 SVGAGI (reference sequence). CDR3 size: 14 residues. V gave up 2 bases and J gave up 1 base, with 8 bases separating them. CDR3 in DNA: TGTGCCAGCAGTTACCCGACGGAGAACACTGAAGCTTTCTTT. This sequence encodes CASSYPTENTEAFF.

The rearrangement joins TRBV7-9 to TRBJ2-3; no firm D call. The germline V gene encodes CDR1 SEHNR and CDR2 FQNEAQ (reference sequence). The CDR3 consists of 13 residues. Trimming removed 6 bases from V and 1 base from J, with 8 bases in between. The CDR3 DNA reads as TGTGCCAGCAGTCCGGTCGGCACAGATACGCAGTATTTT. Protein sequence: CASSPVGTDTQYF.

The sample holds one count of this clonotype. An end of the junction does not agree with germline; a read error may underlie this. This chain joins TRBV10-3 and TRBJ1-1, with TRBD1 as a possible D gene (5 bases). The germline gives CDR1 ENHRY, CDR2 SYGVKD. The CDR3 has 16 residues. Here the CDR3 DNA reads TGTGCCAGCAGTTTATCGGGGCGGGAAGTGGGGACTGAAGCTTTCTTT. It codes for CASSLSGREVGTEAFF.

V and J are TRBV20-1 and TRBJ2-1; D not resolved. Per germline, CDR1 DFQATT and CDR2 SNEGSKA (reference sequence). Trimming stripped 3 bases from V and 8 bases from J, with 8 bases between. This CDR3 spans 11 amino acids. The CDR3 DNA sequence: TGCAGTGCTAGCTCGCCGGATGAGCAGTTCTTC. Translated, it gives CSASSPDEQFF.

The table lists this clonotype with a count of one. This may be a read error: a much more frequent sequence differs by one nucleotide. V usage is TRBV13 and J usage is TRBJ2-2; maybe TRBD1 (6 bases). CDR1 and CDR2 from the germline V gene are PRHDT and FYEKMQ (reference sequence). The CDR3 spans 15 residues. The CDR3 is CACSGAQGLAGELFF. The CDR3 DNA reads as TGTGCCTGCAGCGGAGCACAGGGCTTAGCCGGGGAGCTGTTTTTT. The entire variable domain, with the rest obtained from reference TRBV13 and TRBJ2-2, is as follows: AAGVIQSPRHLIKEKRETATLKCYPIPRHDTVYWYQQGPGQDPQFLISFYEKMQSDKGSIPDRFSAQQFSDYHSELNMSSLELGDSALYFCACSGAQGLAGELFFGEGSRLTVL.

This clonotype appeared a few times. The chain combines TRBV3-1 with TRBJ2-5; no reliable D call. CDR3 length equals 14 residues. Germline V gene sequence: CDR1 LGHDT, CDR2 YNNKEL (reference sequence). The V end lost 1 base, the J end lost 4 bases, and 10 bases lay between the germline ends. Written as DNA, the CDR3 is TGTGCCAGCAGCCAAGGGCCAATAGGAGAGACCCAGTACTTC. It is translated as CASSQGPIGETQYF.

This clonotype was recorded a few times. The chain joins TRBV29-1 to TRBJ1-1, with D perhaps TRBD1 (5 bases). Germline CDR1 is SQVTM and CDR2 is ANQGSEA. This CDR3 contains 15 residues. Trimming removed 8 bases at V and 3 bases at J, with 22 bases between. This CDR3 reads CSSRVTAPGDTEAFF. The CDR3 DNA sequence: TGCAGCTCACGAGTGACAGCACCGGGGGACACTGAAGCTTTCTTT.

There are many counts of this clonotype. In DNA, the CDR3 is TGTGCCACCAGCAGGGCGGGGAGTGGGGTTGGTAGCTACACCTTC. It yields the protein CATSRAGSGVGSYTF. The chain employs TRBV15 and TRBJ1-2; D gene uncertain. The CDR3 extends over 15 amino acids. Germline lookup yields CDR1 LNHNV and CDR2 YYDKDF (reference sequence). The V end was cut by 3 bases, the J end by 9 bases, with 20 bases between.

At least ten counts were recorded for this clonotype. V usage is TRBV6-5 and J usage is TRBJ2-5; D unclear. Germline V gene lookup returns CDR1 MNHEY and CDR2 SVGAGI. The CDR3 has 14 residues. Trimming left V 0 bases short and J 1 base short, with 6 bases between. The CDR3 here is CASSYSSVQETQYF. The CDR3 DNA follows: TGTGCCAGCAGTTACTCGTCCGTCCAAGAGACCCAGTACTTC.

The genes are TRBV2 and TRBJ1-3; a weak D match, TRBD1 (5 bases). The CDR3 has 12 amino acids. Looked up from germline, CDR1 is SNHLY and CDR2 is FYNNEI. Written as DNA, the CDR3 is TGTGCTACAGGAGTCTCTGGAAACACCATATATTTT. It encodes CATGVSGNTIYF.

This clonotype was seen a few times. This rearrangement joins TRBV10-3 to TRBJ1-2; 8 bases are a match to TRBD1. V lost 3 bases to trimming and J lost 2 bases; unmatched junction nucleotides: 2. Germline CDR1 ENHRY, CDR2 SYGVKD. The length of the CDR3 is 14 residues. CDR3 protein: CAISEGQGNYGYTF. In DNA, the CDR3 is TGTGCCATCAGTGAAGGACAGGGCAACTATGGCTACACCTTC.

This clonotype has a count of ten or more. The chain combines TRBV5-1 with TRBJ2-7; 10 nucleotides match TRBD2. Germline trimming cut 5 bases from V and 0 bases from J; bases unmatched to any gene: 8. The CDR3 length is 16 residues. Germline CDR1 SGHRS, CDR2 YFSETQ. The CDR3 sequence is CASRLAGVVSSYEQYF. In nucleotides, the CDR3 is TGCGCCAGCAGGCTAGCGGGAGTTGTATCCTCCTACGAGCAGTACTTC.

For this clonotype: A much larger clone differs by one base, so this may be a read error. V gene TRBV5-6 combines with J gene TRBJ1-2; tentatively, D is TRBD1 (5 bases). V lost 2 bases and J lost 3, with 14 bases in between. In germline, CDR1 is SGHDT, CDR2 YYEEEE. The CDR3 covers 15 residues. The CDR3 nucleotides read TGTGCCAGCAGCTTCGAACGGGGGGAGGACTATGGCTACACCTTC. Translation gives CASSFERGEDYGYTF.

Comments on this clonotype: At one of its ends the junction is not consistent with the germline gene, which may arise from a read error. The CDR3 sequence: CASSFRDGNTEAF. The CDR3 nucleotides read TGTGCCAGCAGCTTCCGGGACGGGAACACTGAAGCTTTC. The genes are TRBV7-9 and TRBJ2-6; TRBD1 or TRBD2 may be the D gene (5 bases each). CDR1 and CDR2 (germline): SEHNR, FQNEAQ (reference sequence). The CDR3 totals 13 residues.

There are many counts of this clonotype. The genes are TRBV7-9 and TRBJ1-6; 8 bases agree with TRBD1. Per germline, CDR1 SEHNR and CDR2 FQNEAQ (reference sequence). V shed 7 bases, J shed 6 bases, and the junction held 5 bases outside the gene matches. The CDR3 extends over 14 amino acids. The CDR3 loop is CASTRDRFNSPLHF. The CDR3 DNA reads TGTGCCAGCACCCGGGACAGGTTTAATTCACCCCTCCACTTT.

The CDR3 region is CAIKETGVNQPLHF. The CDR3 DNA sequence: TGTGCCATCAAAGAGACAGGGGTAAATCAGCCCCTCCACTTT. The chain is built from TRBV10-3 and TRBJ1-6, with TRBD1 identical over 8 bases. The junction had 12 bases not matched to a gene; V was cut back by 7 bases and J by 13 bases. Germline assignment: CDR1 ENHRY and CDR2 SYGVKD. The CDR3 sequence is 14 residues long.

This clonotype occurred many times. CDR3 DNA: TGCGCCAGCAGCTTGGGCTCACCACAAGAGACCCAGTACTTC. Its protein product is CASSLGSPQETQYF. The gene calls are TRBV5-1 and TRBJ2-5; D is undetermined. This CDR3 spans 14 amino acids. The V gene's germline CDR1 is SGHRS and CDR2 YFSETQ. The V end was cut by 0 bases, the J end by 2 bases, with 8 bases between.

Worth noting for this clonotype: The junction departs from the called germline gene at one end, perhaps through a read error. V usage is TRBV20-1 and J usage is TRBJ1-3; no definite D call. Germline assignment: CDR1 DFQATT and CDR2 SNEGSKA (reference sequence). The CDR3 extends over 8 amino acids. CDR3 nucleotide sequence: TGCAGTGCTAGAGACACAAATTTT. Its protein product is CSARDTNF.

J is TRBJ2-5 and V is TRBV6-6; 10 nucleotides align to TRBD1. CDR1 and CDR2 from the germline V gene are MNHNY and SVGAGI (reference sequence). The ends lost 4 bases at V and 7 bases at J; junction bases unmatched: 6. The CDR3 runs to 14 residues. The CDR3 sequence: CASSSDRGFGTQYF. The CDR3 bases are TGTGCCAGCAGTTCGGACAGGGGGTTTGGGACCCAGTACTTC.

Turning to this clonotype: This could be a read error, since a much larger clone is one nucleotide away. The chain recombines TRBV6-5 with TRBJ2-7; D may be TRBD1 (5 bases). The germline V gene encodes CDR1 MNHEY and CDR2 SVGAGI. The CDR3 contains 13 residues. CDR3 DNA: TGTGCCTGCAGTTACCGAGACAGTTACGAGCAGTACTTC. Translation: CACSYRDSYEQYF.

The rearrangement links TRBV10-3 to TRBJ2-6; TRBD2 matches 8 bases. The CDR3 sequence is 15 residues long. J gave up 4 bases and V 2 bases, and 1 base lay outside the gene matches. Germline V gene data show CDR1 as ENHRY and CDR2 as SYGVKD. CDR3 amino acids: CAISESGSGANVLTF. The CDR3 nucleotides are TGTGCCATCAGTGAGAGCGGGAGCGGGGCCAACGTCCTGACTTTC.